This TCR beta chain stems from a study of cytomegalovirus exposure and HLA in healthy donors. The PCR contained 60 Vbeta and 13 Jbeta primers. Clones were sequenced by immunoSEQ multiplex PCR, and TCRdb holds only the in-frame ones, with some missing. The repertoire holds 55,000 to 80,000 clones, with around 80% as singletons. The receptor was derived from a man aged 40-50 years in good health and CMV-seronegative. Specimen: PBMCs.

The CDR3 DNA reads TGTGCCAGCAGTCCGGACAGGATAAAGCGCACAGATACGCAGTATTTT. The encoded protein is CASSPDRIKRTDTQYF. This chain connects TRBV28 to TRBJ2-3, with 7 bases identical to TRBD1. The ends lost 5 bases at V and 1 base at J; junction bases unmatched: 9. This CDR3 region has 16 residues. Germline CDR1 MDHEN, CDR2 SYDVKM.